These T cell receptor beta chains were read from a single sample in a study of early T cells in non-severe SARS-CoV-2 infection. TCRdb ran MiXCR on the 5' RACE reads and lists one entry per CDR3 protein. Among some 58,000 distinct CDR3 sequences listed, roughly 14% were seen once. The sequenced sample was whole blood. Every receptor here comes from an adult who was a healthcare worker with PCR-confirmed SARS-CoV-2 infection or an uninfected control (not recorded which). Both conserved end residues are part of each CDR3. Each record gives: clone size, J gene, D gene, V gene, CDR3 DNA, CDR3 protein. A D gene is named only where the DNA matches it firmly. Only some rows state a clone size, as once, few, many or a class for expanded clones.

. | TRBJ2-1 | TRBD1 | TRBV29-1 | TGCAGCGTTGGGGACAGGGGAAGCTCCTACAATGAGCAGTTCTTC | CSVGDRGSSYNEQFF
. | TRBJ2-3 | . | TRBV11-2 | TGTGCCAGCAGCTTAGAAGTCGATACGCAGTATTTT | CASSLEVDTQYF
. | TRBJ1-3 | TRBD1 | TRBV30 | TGTGCCCTCGACAGGGCCAACACCATATATTTT | CALDRANTIYF
many | TRBJ2-1 | TRBD1 | TRBV19 | TGTGCCAGTAGTACGGGACAGGGAATTGAGCAGTTCTTC | CASSTGQGIEQFF
many | TRBJ1-2 | . | TRBV18 | TGTGCCAGCTCACCACCGGAGCGCGGGGGAGCGGGAGGCTACACCTTC | CASSPPERGGAGGYTF
many | TRBJ1-4 | . | TRBV12-3/TRBV12-4 | TGTGCCAGCAGCCCGAGAGCTAATGAAAAACTGTTTTTT | CASSPRANEKLFF
. | TRBJ2-1 | TRBD2 | TRBV7-9 | TGTGCCAGCAGCTTACAGCTAGCGGGGGGTACCTACGATGAGCAGTTCTTC | CASSLQLAGGTYDEQFF
many | TRBJ1-5 | . | TRBV23-1 | TGCGCCAGCAGCCCAGGTGGCAGGGGCCAGCCCCAGCATTTT | CASSPGGRGQPQHF
many | TRBJ2-2 | . | TRBV2 | TGTGCCAGCAGTAAGGGAGGGGAGCTGTTTTTT | CASSKGGELFF
few | TRBJ1-5 | . | TRBV18 | TGTGCCAGCTCACTTTCTCCAGGGAATCAGCCCCAGCATTTT | CASSLSPGNQPQHF
few | TRBJ1-1 | TRBD1 | TRBV10-3 | TGTGCCATCAGTGAGTTAAAGTGGGACAGGGTTAAACGGCGGGCGAACACTGAAGCTTTCTTT | CAISELKWDRVKRRANTEAFF
. | TRBJ2-5 | . | TRBV29-1 | TGCAGCGTTGATCTTGTCGAGACCCAGTACTTC | CSVDLVETQYF
few | TRBJ1-2 | . | TRBV6-5 | TGTGCCAGCAGTCTACCCTCCCACACCTTC | CASSLPSHTF
many | TRBJ1-6 | TRBD1 | TRBV6-5 | TGTGCCAGCAAAAACGCCGGACAGGGTAGCTCACCCCTCCACTTT | CASKNAGQGSSPLHF
many | TRBJ2-3 | . | TRBV4-3 | TGCGCCAGCAGCCAAGATGGTGTCCGGAGGGATACGCAGTATTTT | CASSQDGVRRDTQYF
many | TRBJ2-7 | TRBD1 | TRBV6-1 | TGTGCCAGCAGAGGACAGGGAGGATCCTACGAGCAGTACTTC | CASRGQGGSYEQYF
. | TRBJ1-2 | TRBD1 | TRBV7-2 | TGTGCCAGCAGGACCTCCGACAGGGCCAGTGGCTACACCTTC | CASRTSDRASGYTF
. | TRBJ2-1 | . | TRBV12-3/TRBV12-4 | TGTGCCAGCAGTTTACGGGATGAGCAGTTCTTC | CASSLRDEQFF
many | TRBJ2-7 | TRBD1 | TRBV12-3/TRBV12-4 | TGTGCCAGCAACCGGGACAGCTCCTACGAGCAGTACTTC | CASNRDSSYEQYF
many | TRBJ2-7 | . | TRBV6-1 | TGTGCCAGCAGTGAAGCCTGGACTACTCGCGAGCAGTACTTC | CASSEAWTTREQYF
many | TRBJ2-2 | . | TRBV5-1 | TGCGCCAGCAGCCTGTCCTCCCGACCAAACACCGGGGAGCTGTTTTTT | CASSLSSRPNTGELFF
many | TRBJ1-1 | . | TRBV6-5 | TGTGCCAGCAGTTACTCGGATATGAACACTGAAGCTTTCTTT | CASSYSDMNTEAFF
few | TRBJ2-1 | TRBD1 | TRBV18 | TGTGCCAGCTCACTCGTCGGGACAGAAGACAATGAGCAGTTCTTC | CASSLVGTEDNEQFF
. | TRBJ1-6 | TRBD1 | TRBV7-2 | TGTGTCAGCAGCTCCCAGGGGGCCGTTAATTCACCCCTCCACTTT | CVSSSQGAVNSPLHF
many | TRBJ1-2 | TRBD1 | TRBV20-1 | TGCAGTGCTACCGGGACAGGGTACGGCTACACCTTC | CSATGTGYGYTF
. | TRBJ2-7 | TRBD1 | TRBV7-2 | TGTGCCAGCAGCTCCCGACAGGGGAACGAGCAGTACTTC | CASSSRQGNEQYF
few | TRBJ2-5 | . | TRBV21-1 | TGTGCCAGCAGCGGCGTACAGGGGATTGAAGAGACCCAGTACTTC | CASSGVQGIEETQYF
. | TRBJ2-1 | . | TRBV20-1 | TGCAGTGCTAGCCTTACGGGCTCCTACAATGAGCAGTTCTTC | CSASLTGSYNEQFF
few | TRBJ2-1 | . | TRBV12-3/TRBV12-4 | TGTGCCAGCAGTTTAATGGGGGGCGGGTCGGATGAGCAGTTCTTC | CASSLMGGGSDEQFF
. | TRBJ2-1 | . | TRBV19 | TGTGCCAGTAGTATAAGGGAAGGTGGTGAGCAGTTCTTC | CASSIREGGEQFF
. | TRBJ2-2 | . | TRBV7-2 | TGTGCCAGCAGCCCAATCCTATCGTCCGGGGAGCTGTTTTTT | CASSPILSSGELFF
few | TRBJ2-1 | . | TRBV7-2 | TGTGCCAGCAGCTTAGGCGGTCTGCCGAGCTCCTACAATGAGCAGTTCTTC | CASSLGGLPSSYNEQFF
few | TRBJ1-6 | TRBD1 | TRBV28 | TGTGCCAGCAGTCCTTCGGGGACAGGGTACCATTCACCCCTCCACTTT | CASSPSGTGYHSPLHF
few | TRBJ2-7 | . | TRBV7-9 | TGTGCCAGCAGCTTAGGGGTTGGCGAGCAGTACTTC | CASSLGVGEQYF
many | TRBJ2-7 | . | TRBV12-5 | TGTGCTAGTGCTCCCGGGACCCTTATGTTCGAGCAGTACTTC | CASAPGTLMFEQYF
few | TRBJ1-1 | TRBD1 | TRBV7-9 | TGTGCCAGCGAAACAGGGGACCTCCTGAACACTGAAGCTTTCTTT | CASETGDLLNTEAFF
. | TRBJ1-6 | . | TRBV20-1 | TGCAGTGCTAGAGATGCGGGGATGAATTCACCCCTCCACTTT | CSARDAGMNSPLHF
many | TRBJ2-5 | TRBD1 | TRBV29-1 | TGCAGCGTTGTGGGGACAGTTAAGGAGACCCAGTACTTC | CSVVGTVKETQYF
few | TRBJ2-5 | . | TRBV18 | TGTGCCAGCTCACCACCCCAAGGGACCCAGTACTTC | CASSPPQGTQYF
few | TRBJ2-3 | . | TRBV7-9 | TGTGCCAGCACCCCGAGGGCGGCAGATACGCAGTATTTT | CASTPRAADTQYF
. | TRBJ1-1 | . | TRBV5-4 | TGTGCCAGCAGCTCAGGCGGGACAAACATGAACACTGAAGCTTTCTTT | CASSSGGTNMNTEAFF
. | TRBJ2-5 | . | TRBV27 | TGTGCCAGCAGCCCTATCGGGGAGACCCAGTACTTC | CASSPIGETQYF
. | TRBJ2-5 | . | TRBV15 | TGTGCCAGCGCGGCAGGCTACCAAGAGACCCAGTACTTC | CASAAGYQETQYF
few | TRBJ2-7 | . | TRBV29-1 | TGCAGCGTTGAGGGGACAAGGCCCTACGAGCAGTACTTC | CSVEGTRPYEQYF
. | TRBJ2-1 | TRBD1 | TRBV12-3/TRBV12-4 | TGTGCCAGCAGATCCGGGACAGGGGAGTATATTGAGCAGTTCTTC | CASRSGTGEYIEQFF
few | TRBJ2-7 | . | TRBV7-2 | TGTGCCAGCAGCTTTGGCACCTACGAGCAGTACTTC | CASSFGTYEQYF
. | TRBJ1-1 | . | TRBV30 | TGTGCCTGGAGTGCGGGACTTATGAACACTGAAGCTTTCTTT | CAWSAGLMNTEAFF
few | TRBJ2-2 | . | TRBV21-1 | TGTGCCAGCAGCGACCGGTCACGCAGGGAGCTGTTTTTT | CASSDRSRRELFF
many | TRBJ1-3 | . | TRBV3-1 | TGTGCCAGCAGCCGCGTCGGCTCTGGAAACACCATATATTTT | CASSRVGSGNTIYF
once | TRBJ2-3 | TRBD2 | TRBV6-1 | TGTGCCAGCATGGGGGCTAGCGGGGGAGAGACAGATACGCAGTATTTT | CASMGASGGETDTQYF
few | TRBJ2-7 | TRBD1 | TRBV29-1 | TGCAGCGTGATCACAGGGGCCTACGAGCAGTACTTC | CSVITGAYEQYF
. | TRBJ1-2 | TRBD1 | TRBV6-2/TRBV6-3 | TGTGCCAGCAGTTACAGGACCCGGACAGGGGAAAATGGCTACACCTTC | CASSYRTRTGENGYTF